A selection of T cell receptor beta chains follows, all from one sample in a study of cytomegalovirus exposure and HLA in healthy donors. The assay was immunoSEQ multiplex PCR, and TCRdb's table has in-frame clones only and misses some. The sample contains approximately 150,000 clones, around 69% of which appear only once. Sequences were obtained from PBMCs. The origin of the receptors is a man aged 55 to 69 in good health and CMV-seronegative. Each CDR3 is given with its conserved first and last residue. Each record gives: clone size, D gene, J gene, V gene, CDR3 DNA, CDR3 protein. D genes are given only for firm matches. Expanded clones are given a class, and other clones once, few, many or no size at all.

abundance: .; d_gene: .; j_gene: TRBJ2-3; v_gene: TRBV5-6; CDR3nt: TGTGCCAGCAGCTTAAGACAGGTTAGGAGCACAGATACGCAGTATTTT; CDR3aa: CASSLRQVRSTDTQYF
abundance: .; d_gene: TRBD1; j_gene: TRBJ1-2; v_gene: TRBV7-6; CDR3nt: TGTGCCAGCAGCTTGATGACAGGGGCGCTTAACTATGGCTACACCTTC; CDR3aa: CASSLMTGALNYGYTF
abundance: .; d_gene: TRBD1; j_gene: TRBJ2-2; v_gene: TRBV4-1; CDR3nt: TGCGCCAGCAGCCAAGTTTTCGGGACAGGGGCCGCCGGGGAGCTGTTTTTT; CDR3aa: CASSQVFGTGAAGELFF
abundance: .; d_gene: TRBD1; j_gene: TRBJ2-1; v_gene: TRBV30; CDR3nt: TGTGCCTGGAGTCTCGACAGGGACAATGAGCAGTTCTTC; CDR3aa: CAWSLDRDNEQFF
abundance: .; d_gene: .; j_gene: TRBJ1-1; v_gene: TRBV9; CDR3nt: TGTGCCAGCAGCGTAGTCAGCGCCACTGAAGCTTTCTTT; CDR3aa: CASSVVSATEAFF
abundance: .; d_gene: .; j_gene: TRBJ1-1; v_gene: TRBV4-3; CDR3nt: TGCGCCAGCAGCCAAGTTGGGGGCTTTAACACTGAAGCTTTCTTT; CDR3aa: CASSQVGGFNTEAFF
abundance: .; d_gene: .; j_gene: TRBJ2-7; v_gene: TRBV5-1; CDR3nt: TGCGCCAGCAGCCCGGGACAAACGCTAAGCTCCTACGAGCAGTACTTC; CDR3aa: CASSPGQTLSSYEQYF
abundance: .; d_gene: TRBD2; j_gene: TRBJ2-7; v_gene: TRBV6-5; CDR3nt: TGTGCCAGCAGTTACTCCTCTAGCGGGGGGGAGAACGAGCAGTACTTC; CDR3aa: CASSYSSSGGENEQYF
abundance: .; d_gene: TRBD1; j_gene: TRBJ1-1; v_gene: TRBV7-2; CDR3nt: TGTGCCAGCAGCTTAAACCACAGGGGAACTGAAGCTTTCTTT; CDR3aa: CASSLNHRGTEAFF
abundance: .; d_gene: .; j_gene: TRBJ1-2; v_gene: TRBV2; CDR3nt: TGTGCCAGCAGTGAATCGGGACACCTCTATGGCTACACCTTC; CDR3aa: CASSESGHLYGYTF
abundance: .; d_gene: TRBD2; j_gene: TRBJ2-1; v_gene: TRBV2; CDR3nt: TGTGCCAGCAGTGCGGGGAATAGCGGGGGGGCCTACAATGAGCAGTTCTTC; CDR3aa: CASSAGNSGGAYNEQFF
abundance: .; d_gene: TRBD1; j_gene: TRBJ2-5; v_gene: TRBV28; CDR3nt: TGTGCCAGCAGTTTACAGACAGGGCCCCAAGAGACCCAGTACTTC; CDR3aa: CASSLQTGPQETQYF
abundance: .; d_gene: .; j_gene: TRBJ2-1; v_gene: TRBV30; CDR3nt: TGTGCCTGGAGTAGGGGATTGGATGAGCAGTTCTTC; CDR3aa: CAWSRGLDEQFF
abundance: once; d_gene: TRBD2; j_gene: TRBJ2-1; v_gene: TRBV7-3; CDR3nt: TGTGCCAGCAGCTCTACTAGCGGGGGGGCCGTCTACAATGAGCAGTTCTTC; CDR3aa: CASSSTSGGAVYNEQFF
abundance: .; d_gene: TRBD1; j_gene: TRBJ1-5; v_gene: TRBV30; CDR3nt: TGTGCCTGGAGCGCGACAGGGAGCGGCCAGCCCCAGCATTTT; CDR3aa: CAWSATGSGQPQHF
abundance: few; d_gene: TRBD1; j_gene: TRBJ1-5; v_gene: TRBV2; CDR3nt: TGTGCCAGCAGTAACGGACAGGGCAATCAGCCCCAGCATTTT; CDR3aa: CASSNGQGNQPQHF
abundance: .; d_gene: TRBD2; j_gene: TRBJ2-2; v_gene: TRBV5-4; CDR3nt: TGTGCCAGCAGCTCGCGACTAGCGGGGGGGCACGACGGGGAGCTGTTTTTT; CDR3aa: CASSSRLAGGHDGELFF
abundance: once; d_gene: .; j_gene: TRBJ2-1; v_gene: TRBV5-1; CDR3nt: TGCGTCAGCAGCTTGGCGTTGTCCTACAATGAGCAGTTCTTC; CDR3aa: CVSSLALSYNEQFF
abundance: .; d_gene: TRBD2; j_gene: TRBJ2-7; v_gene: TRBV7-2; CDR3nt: TGTGCCAGCAGCTTAGTACCGCCTAGCGGGACCTCCTACGAGCAGTACTTC; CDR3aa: CASSLVPPSGTSYEQYF
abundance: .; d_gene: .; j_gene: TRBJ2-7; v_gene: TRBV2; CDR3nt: TGTGCCACCGCGGGGAGGACCTACGAGCAGTACTTC; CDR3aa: CATAGRTYEQYF
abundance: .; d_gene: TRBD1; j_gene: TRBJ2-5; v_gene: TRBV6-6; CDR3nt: TGTGCCAGCAGTTATTCAGGGGGCATAGAGACCCAGTACTTC; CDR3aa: CASSYSGGIETQYF
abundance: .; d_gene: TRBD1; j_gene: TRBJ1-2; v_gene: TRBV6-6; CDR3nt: TGTGCCACCAAACCCCCAGGGGGCGAGGGCTACACCTTC; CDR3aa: CATKPPGGEGYTF
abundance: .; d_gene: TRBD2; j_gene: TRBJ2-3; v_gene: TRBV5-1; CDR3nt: TGCGCCAGCAGCCCCCTAGCGGGGGAAGGAGATACGCAGTATTTT; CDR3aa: CASSPLAGEGDTQYF
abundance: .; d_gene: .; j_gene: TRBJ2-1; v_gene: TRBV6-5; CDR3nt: TGTGCCACCTATTCCGGGACAACCTCCTACAATGAGCAGTTCTTC; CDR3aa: CATYSGTTSYNEQFF
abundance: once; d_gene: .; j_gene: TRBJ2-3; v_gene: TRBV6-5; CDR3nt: TGTGCCAGCATCGCAGGGACTGGTACGCAGTATTTT; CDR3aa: CASIAGTGTQYF
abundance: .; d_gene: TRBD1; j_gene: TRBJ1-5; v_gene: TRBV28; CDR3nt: TGTGCCAGCAGCCTGGACAGGGGGTATCAGCCCCAGCATTTT; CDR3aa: CASSLDRGYQPQHF
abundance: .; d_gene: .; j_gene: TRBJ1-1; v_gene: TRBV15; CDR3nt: TGTGCCACCAGCAGAGAACACCTGAACACTGAAGCTTTCTTT; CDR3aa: CATSREHLNTEAFF
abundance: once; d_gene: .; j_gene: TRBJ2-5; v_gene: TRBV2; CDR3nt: TGTGCCAGCAGTTTCCCGGAGGGTGGAGAGACCCAGTACTTC; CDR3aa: CASSFPEGGETQYF
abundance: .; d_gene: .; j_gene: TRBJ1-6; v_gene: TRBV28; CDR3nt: TGTGCCAGCAGTGGCAGGACAGCCTATAATTCACCCCTCCACTTT; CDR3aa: CASSGRTAYNSPLHF
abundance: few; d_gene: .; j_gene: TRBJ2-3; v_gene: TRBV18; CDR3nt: TGTGCCAGCTCACAACTAGCAGATACGCAGTATTTT; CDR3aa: CASSQLADTQYF
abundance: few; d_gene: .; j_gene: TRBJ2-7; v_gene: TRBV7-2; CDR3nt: TGTGCCAGCAGCACCACAGGGTCGGGCGAGCAGTACTTC; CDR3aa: CASSTTGSGEQYF
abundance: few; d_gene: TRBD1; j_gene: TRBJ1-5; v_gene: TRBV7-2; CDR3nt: TGTGCCAGCAGCTTGAAAGGGGGCGATCGACAGCCCCAGCATTTT; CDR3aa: CASSLKGGDRQPQHF
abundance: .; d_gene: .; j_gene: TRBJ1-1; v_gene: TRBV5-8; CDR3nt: TGTGCCAGCAGCGCGACAGGAAACACTGAAGCTTTCTTT; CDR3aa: CASSATGNTEAFF
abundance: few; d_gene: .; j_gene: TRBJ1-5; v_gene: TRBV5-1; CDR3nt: TGCGCCAGCAGCCCCGGATCGTTCTCCGGAGGCCAGCCCCAGCATTTT; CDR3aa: CASSPGSFSGGQPQHF
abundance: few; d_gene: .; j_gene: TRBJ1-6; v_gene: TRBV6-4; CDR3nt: TGTGCCAGCCGAGGGACTTATAATTCACCCCTCCACTTT; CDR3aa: CASRGTYNSPLHF
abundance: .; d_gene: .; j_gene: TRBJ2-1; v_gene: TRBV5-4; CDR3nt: TGTGCCAGCAGCTTGGGGGCGGGGCCTGGGAATGAGCAGTTCTTC; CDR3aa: CASSLGAGPGNEQFF
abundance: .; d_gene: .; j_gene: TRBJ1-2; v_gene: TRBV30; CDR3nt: TGTGCCTGGGGAACGGGAGGCTACACCTTC; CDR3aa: CAWGTGGYTF
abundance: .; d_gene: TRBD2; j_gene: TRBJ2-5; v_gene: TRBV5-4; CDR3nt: TGTGCCAGCAGCTTGTGGGAGGGGGAGACCCAGTACTTC; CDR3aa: CASSLWEGETQYF
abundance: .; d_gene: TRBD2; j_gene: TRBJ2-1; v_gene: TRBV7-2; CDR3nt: TGTGCCAGCAGCTTTACTAGCGGGATAGGGAATGAGCAGTTCTTC; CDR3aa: CASSFTSGIGNEQFF
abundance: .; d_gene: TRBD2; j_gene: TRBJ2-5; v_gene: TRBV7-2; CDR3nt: TGTGCCAGCAGCCCCTTAGCGGGGGGGGCGACCCAGTACTTC; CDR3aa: CASSPLAGGATQYF
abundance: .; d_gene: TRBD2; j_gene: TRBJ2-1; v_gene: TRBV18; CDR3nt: TGTGCCAGCTCACCCCCTAGCGGTTTCTCCTACAATGAGCAGTTCTTC; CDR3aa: CASSPPSGFSYNEQFF
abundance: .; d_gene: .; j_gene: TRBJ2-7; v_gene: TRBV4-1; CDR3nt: TGCGCCAGCAGCCAAGTAGGAGGGGACTACGAGCAGTACTTC; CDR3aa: CASSQVGGDYEQYF
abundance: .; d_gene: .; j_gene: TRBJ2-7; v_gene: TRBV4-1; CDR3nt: TGCGCCAGCAGCCGCGGACTGGGCAGTAGGACTACCTACGAGCAGTACTTC; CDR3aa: CASSRGLGSRTTYEQYF